The present entry profiles one TCR beta chain with its context. What it binds is not known. Barcoded TCR alpha and TCR beta cDNA libraries with UMIs came from 5'RACE using constant-segment primers. TCRdb redid the calling of the 5' RACE reads with MiXCR, one entry per CDR3 protein. This sample has some 200,000 distinct CDR3 sequences; around 8.8% occur once, and the top ten carry around 3.4%. The data were taken from a study of T-cell memory formation after mild COVID-19. Study summary: Largely donor-specific TCR clusters were found.

Germline V gene sequence: CDR1 SGHRS, CDR2 YFSETQ. V trimming: 1 base; J trimming: 0 bases; junction bases outside the gene matches: 8. The CDR3 totals 17 residues. Whole-study findings and limits: While clones contracting from day 15 to 85 were balanced between CD4 and CD8, later expanders leaned CD4+.

This TCR was sampled from a man aged 18-30 years who had mild COVID-19 (a few samples of this study predate the infection). Cell type and time point are not known. The sequencing sample was made of PBMCs or a T cell subset sorted from them (not recorded which). The V gene is TRBV5-1, the J gene TRBJ2-3, with 7 bases matching TRBD1. CDR3 protein: CASSLPRTGTSTDTQYF. The CDR3 region has the DNA TGCGCCAGCAGCTTGCCCCGGACAGGCACTAGCACAGATACGCAGTATTTT.